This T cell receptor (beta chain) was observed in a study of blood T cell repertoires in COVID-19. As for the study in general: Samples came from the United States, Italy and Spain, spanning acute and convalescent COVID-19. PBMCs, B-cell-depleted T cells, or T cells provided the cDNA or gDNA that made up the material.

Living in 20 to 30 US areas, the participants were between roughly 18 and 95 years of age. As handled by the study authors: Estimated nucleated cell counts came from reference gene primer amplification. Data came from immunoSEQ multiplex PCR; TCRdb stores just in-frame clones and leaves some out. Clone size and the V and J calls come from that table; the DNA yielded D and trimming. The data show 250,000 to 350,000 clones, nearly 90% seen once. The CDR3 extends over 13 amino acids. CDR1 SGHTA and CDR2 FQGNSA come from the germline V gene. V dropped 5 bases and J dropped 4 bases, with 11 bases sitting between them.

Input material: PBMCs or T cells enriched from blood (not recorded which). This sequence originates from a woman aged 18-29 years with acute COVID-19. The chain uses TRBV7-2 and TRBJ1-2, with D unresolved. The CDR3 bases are TGTGCCAGCAGCCCTGCACAGCCCTATGGCTACACCTTC. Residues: CASSPAQPYGYTF.